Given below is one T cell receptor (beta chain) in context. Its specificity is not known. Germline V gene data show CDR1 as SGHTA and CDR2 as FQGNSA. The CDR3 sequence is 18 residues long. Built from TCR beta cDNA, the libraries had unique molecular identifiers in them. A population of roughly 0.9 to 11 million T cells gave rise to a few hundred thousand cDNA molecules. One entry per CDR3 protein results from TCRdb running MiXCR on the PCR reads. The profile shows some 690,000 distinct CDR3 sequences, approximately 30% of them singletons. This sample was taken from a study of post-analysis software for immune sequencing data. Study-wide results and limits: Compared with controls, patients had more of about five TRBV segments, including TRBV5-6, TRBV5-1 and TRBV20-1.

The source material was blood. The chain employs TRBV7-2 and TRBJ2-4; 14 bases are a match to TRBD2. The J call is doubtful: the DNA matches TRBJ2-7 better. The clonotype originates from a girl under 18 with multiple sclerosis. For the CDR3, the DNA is TGTGCCAGCAGCTTAGCGCAAGGACTAGCGGGAGGATACTACGAGCAGTACTTC. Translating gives CASSLAQGLAGGYYEQYF.